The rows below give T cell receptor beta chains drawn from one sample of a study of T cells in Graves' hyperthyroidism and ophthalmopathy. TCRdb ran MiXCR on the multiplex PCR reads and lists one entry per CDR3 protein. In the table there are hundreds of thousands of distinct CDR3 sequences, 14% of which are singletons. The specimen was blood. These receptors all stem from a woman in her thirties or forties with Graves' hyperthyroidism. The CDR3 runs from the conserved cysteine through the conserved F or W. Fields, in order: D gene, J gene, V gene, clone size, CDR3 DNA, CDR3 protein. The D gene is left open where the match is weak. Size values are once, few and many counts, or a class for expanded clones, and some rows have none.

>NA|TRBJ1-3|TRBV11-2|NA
TGTGCCAGCAGCTTAGGTGGCACCCTGACCGGAAACACCATATATTTT
CASSLGGTLTGNTIYF
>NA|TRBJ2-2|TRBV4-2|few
TGTGCCAGCAGCCCCCTAGAAGATACCGGGGAGCTGTTTTTT
CASSPLEDTGELFF
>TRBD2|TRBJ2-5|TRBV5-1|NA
TGCGCCAGCAGCACCACGGGGGGGGAGACCCAGTACTTC
CASSTTGGETQYF
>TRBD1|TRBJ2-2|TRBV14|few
TGTGCCAGCAGCCAGTCCGGGGACAGGAGGAACACCGGGGAGCTGTTTTTT
CASSQSGDRRNTGELFF
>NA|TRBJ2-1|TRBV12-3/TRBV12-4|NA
TGTGCCAGCAGCCCGGGACAAGCCTACAATGGGCAGTTCTTC
CASSPGQAYNGQFF
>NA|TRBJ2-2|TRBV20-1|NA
TGCAGTGCTAGAGTAGAGGGGCAAGTCGGGGAGCTGTTTTTT
CSARVEGQVGELFF
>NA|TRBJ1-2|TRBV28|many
TGTGCCAGCAGGACAGGCTCCGGGACTGATGCCTTCTATGGCTACACCTTC
CASRTGSGTDAFYGYTF
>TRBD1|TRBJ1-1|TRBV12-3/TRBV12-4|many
TGTGCCAGCATCTCTCAGGGGGGGACTGAAGCTTTCTTT
CASISQGGTEAFF
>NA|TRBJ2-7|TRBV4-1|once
TGCGCCAGCAGCCAAAGGGTACAGGCCTACAGCTCCTACGAGCGGTACTTC
CASSQRVQAYSSYERYF
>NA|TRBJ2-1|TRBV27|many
TGTGCCAGCAGTTCTAAGAGGACGGTGCCCTACAATGAGCAGTTCTTC
CASSSKRTVPYNEQFF
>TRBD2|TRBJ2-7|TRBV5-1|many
TGCGCCAGCAGCTTCCCGACTAGCGGGAGGTTCGAGCAGTACTTC
CASSFPTSGRFEQYF
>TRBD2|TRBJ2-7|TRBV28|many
TGTGCCAGCAGTTCCGAAGGTAGCGGGAGGACGAACGAGCAGTACTTC
CASSSEGSGRTNEQYF
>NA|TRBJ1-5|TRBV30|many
TGTGCCTGGAGTGTACATTCCAATCAGCCCCAGCATTTT
CAWSVHSNQPQHF
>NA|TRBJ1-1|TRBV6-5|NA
TGTGCCAGCAGTTACTCGGGGGCTGAAGCTTTCTTT
CASSYSGAEAFF
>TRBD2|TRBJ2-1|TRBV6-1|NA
TGTGCCAGCAACCCTAAGGCGAGCGGGATAAGTTTTTTGAGTTTATACAATGAGCAGTTCTTC
CASNPKASGISFLSLYNEQFF
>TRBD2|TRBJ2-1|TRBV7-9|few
TGTGCCAGCAGCTCCCGACTAGCGGGAGAGGGTAATGAGCAGTTCTTC
CASSSRLAGEGNEQFF
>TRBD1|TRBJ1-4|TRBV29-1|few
TGCAGCGTCGTCCCGGGACAGGGGGAATATGAAAAACTGTTTTTT
CSVVPGQGEYEKLFF
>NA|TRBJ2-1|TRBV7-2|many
TGTGCCAGCAGCTTAGGTCTGGGTTCCCCATACAATGAGCAGTTCTTC
CASSLGLGSPYNEQFF
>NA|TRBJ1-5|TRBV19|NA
TGTGCCAGTACCCATCGAGGGGATAATGAGCCCCAGCATTTT
CASTHRGDNEPQHF
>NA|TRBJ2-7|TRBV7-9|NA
TGTGCCAGCAGCTCAAGGGGTCTAGTCGGTAGCGAGCAGTACTTC
CASSSRGLVGSEQYF
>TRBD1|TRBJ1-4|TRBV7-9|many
TGTGCCAGCAGCTTTCCAGGGACAGGCCAAGAGGGAAAACTGTTTTTT
CASSFPGTGQEGKLFF
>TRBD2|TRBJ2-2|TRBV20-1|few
TGCAGTGCTAGGGACACCGGGACTAGCGGGACCGGGGAGCTGTTTTTT
CSARDTGTSGTGELFF
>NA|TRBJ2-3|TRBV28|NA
TGTGCCAGCAGACCTAAAACGCGGAGAGGCACAGATACGCAGTATTTT
CASRPKTRRGTDTQYF
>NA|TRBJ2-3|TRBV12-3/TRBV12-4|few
TGTGCCAGCAGTTTCCGGGCGGCCTATAGCACAGATACGCAGTATTTT
CASSFRAAYSTDTQYF
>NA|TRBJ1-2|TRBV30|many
TGTGCCTGGAGTGTGGGGAGCGGCTACACCTTC
CAWSVGSGYTF
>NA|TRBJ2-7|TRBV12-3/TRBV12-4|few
TGTGCCAGCACCCTACGGAGGGGGTCGGAGCAGTACTTC
CASTLRRGSEQYF
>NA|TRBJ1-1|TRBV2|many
TGTGCCAGCAGTGTTTATGGGAGCACTGAAGCTTTCTTT
CASSVYGSTEAFF
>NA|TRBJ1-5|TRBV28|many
TGTGCCAGCAGTTCCGATGCCGGGCGTCAGCCCCAGCATTTT
CASSSDAGRQPQHF
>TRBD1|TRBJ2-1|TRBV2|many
TGTGCCAGCACTTTACGACAGGGGGCTGGAGGTGAGCAGTTCTTC
CASTLRQGAGGEQFF
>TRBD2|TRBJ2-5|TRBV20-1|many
TGCAGTGCAGAGCGGTTCCTAGCGGACCAAGAGACCCAGTACTTC
CSAERFLADQETQYF
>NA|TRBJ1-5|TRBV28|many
TGTGCCAGCAGGGGGACAAGGCAGTATCGGCCCCAGCATTTT
CASRGTRQYRPQHF
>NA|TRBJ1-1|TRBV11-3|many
TGTGCCAGCAGCTTAGACCGGTCAGGCCTCACTGAAGCTTTCTTT
CASSLDRSGLTEAFF
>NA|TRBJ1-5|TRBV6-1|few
TGTGCCAGCAGTGAAGTATTTGCCGCGGGTAATCAGCCCCAGCATTTT
CASSEVFAAGNQPQHF
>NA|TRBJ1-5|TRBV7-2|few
TGTGCCAGCAGCCGTTTGGCGGGCAATCAGCCCCAGCATTTT
CASSRLAGNQPQHF
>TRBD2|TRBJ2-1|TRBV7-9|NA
TGTGCCAGCAGCCCCCCGAGGACTAGCGGGCACAATGAGCAGTTCTTC
CASSPPRTSGHNEQFF
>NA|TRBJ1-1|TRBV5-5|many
TGTGCCAGCAGCTTTGGTCAGACTGAAGCTTTCTTT
CASSFGQTEAFF
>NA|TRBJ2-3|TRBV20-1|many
TGCAGTGCTAGAGAAGTTGGGCACCGAAGCACAGATACGCAGTATTTT
CSAREVGHRSTDTQYF
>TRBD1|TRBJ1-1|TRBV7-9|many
TGTGCCAGCAGCTTAGCGCAGGGGGCGCGCACTGAAGCTTTCTTT
CASSLAQGARTEAFF
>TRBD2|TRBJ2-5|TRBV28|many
TGTGCCAGCAGTTTGCCGGGACTAGCGGGAGCGAGAGAGACCCAGTACTTC
CASSLPGLAGARETQYF
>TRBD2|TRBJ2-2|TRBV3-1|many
TGTGCCAGCAGCCAAGTTCTAGCGGGTGCGAACACCGGGGAGCTGTTTTTT
CASSQVLAGANTGELFF
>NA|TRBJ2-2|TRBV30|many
TGTGCCTGGTCTCCGGTGTCAGCGCACACCGGGGAGCTGTTTTTT
CAWSPVSAHTGELFF
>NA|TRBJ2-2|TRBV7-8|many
TGTGCCAGCAGCTTAGAGGGAGTCCAGGTCGGGGAGCTGTTTTTT
CASSLEGVQVGELFF
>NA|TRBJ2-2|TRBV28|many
TGTGCCAGCAGTTTGAGGGGGAACACCGGGGAGCTGTTTTTT
CASSLRGNTGELFF
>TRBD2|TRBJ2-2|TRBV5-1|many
TGCGCCAGCAGCCCGGGACTAGCGTCCAAGGTAGCCGGGGAGCTGTTTTTT
CASSPGLASKVAGELFF
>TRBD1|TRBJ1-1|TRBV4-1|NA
TGCGCCAGCAGCCAAGAGGGGGACAGGGGGGACACTGAAGCTTTCTTT
CASSQEGDRGDTEAFF
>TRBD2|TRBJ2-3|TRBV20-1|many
TGCAGGACTAGCGGGCCGAAGGGCCCCACAGATACGCAGTATTTT
CRTSGPKGPTDTQYF
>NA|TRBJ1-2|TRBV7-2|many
TGTGCCAGCAGCTTAAAGGACAGCTATGGCTACACCTTC
CASSLKDSYGYTF
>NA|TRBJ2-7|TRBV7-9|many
TGTGCCAGCAGCTTACTGCAAGAGCAGTACTTC
CASSLLQEQYF
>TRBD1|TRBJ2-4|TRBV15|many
TGTGCCACCAGCAGAGATGGGGGACAGCGCACAAACATTCAGTACTTC
CATSRDGGQRTNIQYF
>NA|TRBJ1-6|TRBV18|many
TGTGCCAGCTCACCGGCGGGTGGTAATTCACCCCTCCACTTT
CASSPAGGNSPLHF
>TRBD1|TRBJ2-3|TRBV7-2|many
TGTGCCAGCAGCTTTATTGGGGGACAGGTCACAGATACGCAGTATTTT
CASSFIGGQVTDTQYF
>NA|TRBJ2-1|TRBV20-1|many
TGCAGTGTGAGTGTACGGGACTACAATGAGCAGTTCTTC
CSVSVRDYNEQFF
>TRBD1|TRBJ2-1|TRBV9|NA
TGTGCCAGCAGCGTATCCTGGGACAGCTACAATGAGCAGTTCTTC
CASSVSWDSYNEQFF
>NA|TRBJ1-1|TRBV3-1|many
TGTGCCAGCAGCCATAGACAGTCCGGCGGGGCTTTCTTT
CASSHRQSGGAFF
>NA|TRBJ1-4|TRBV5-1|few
TGCGCCAGCAGCGTGAACAGCTTAAATGAAAAACTGTTTTTT
CASSVNSLNEKLFF
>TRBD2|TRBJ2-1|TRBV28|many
TGTGCCAGCAGTTTGATAATAGCGGGCTTCAATGAGCAGTTCTTC
CASSLIIAGFNEQFF
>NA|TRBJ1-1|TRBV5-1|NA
TGCGCCAGCAGCTTGGACAGCAAAAACACTGAAGCTTTCTTT
CASSLDSKNTEAFF